Each of the 12 T cell receptor beta chains below was sequenced from the same sample in a study of cytomegalovirus exposure and HLA in healthy donors. Amplification used 60 Vbeta primers and 13 Jbeta primers. Assay: immunoSEQ multiplex PCR; the TCRdb copy retains only in-frame clones and omits some. Recorded for this sample: roughly 140,000 clones. Sample: PBMCs. The source of these receptors is a male donor in good health and CMV-seronegative.

CDR3: CASSELEGDTEAFF. The DNA for the CDR3 is TGTGCCAGCAGTGAATTGGAGGGAGACACTGAAGCTTTCTTT. J is TRBJ1-1 and V is TRBV25-1; D is unresolved. The CDR3 contains 14 residues. Trimming pared 1 base from V and 3 bases from J, leaving 9 bases between. CDR1 and CDR2 from the germline V gene are MGHDK and SYGVNS.

DNA of the CDR3: TGTGCCAGCATAGGACAGGGTAAAACCGGGGAGCTGTTTTTT. Protein product: CASIGQGKTGELFF. The chain combines TRBV2 with TRBJ2-2; TRBD1 aligns across 8 bases. Germline V gene lookup returns CDR1 SNHLY and CDR2 FYNNEI. This CDR3 comprises 14 residues. J lost 5 bases, V lost 7 bases, and 6 bases had no gene match.

The chain links TRBV18 to TRBJ1-6, with 11 bases fitting TRBD1. V shed 5 bases and J 9 bases; nucleotides not matched to a gene: 6. In germline, CDR1 is KGHSH, CDR2 LQKENI. The CDR3 runs to 15 residues. The CDR3 DNA sequence: TGTGCCAGCTCAGACCTCGGGACAGGGGGTTCACCCCTCCACTTT. It translates to CASSDLGTGGSPLHF. Drawing the rest from reference TRBV18 and TRBJ1-6, the complete variable domain is NAGVMQNPRHLVRRRGQEARLRCSPMKGHSHVYWYRQLPEEGLKFMVYLQKENIIDESGMPKERFSAEFPKEGPSILRIQQVVRGDSAAYFCASSDLGTGGSPLHFGNGTRLTVT.

The chain couples TRBV6-5 to TRBJ1-4; maybe TRBD1 (5 bases). CDR1 is MNHEY, CDR2 SVGAGI, per germline. V lost 8 bases and J lost 7, with 17 bases in between. This CDR3 comprises 14 residues. CDR3 in DNA: TGTGCCAGCCGCTGGGGGGGGACGGGTGAAAAACTGTTTTTT. Protein sequence: CASRWGGTGEKLFF.

The chain employs TRBV30 and TRBJ2-2; D is unclear. This CDR3 comprises 14 residues. Germline V gives CDR1 GTSNPN, CDR2 SVGIG (reference sequence). The ends were cut back, 0 bases at V and 1 base at J, with 6 bases in the middle. CDR3 sequence reads: CAWSVGGNTGELFF. Here the CDR3 DNA reads TGTGCCTGGAGTGTAGGCGGGAACACCGGGGAGCTGTTTTTT.

V and J are TRBV18 and TRBJ2-2, with TRBD1 matching 7 bases. The V segment lost 6 bases and the J segment 3 bases; nucleotides outside the gene matches: 7. This CDR3 comprises 15 residues. Germline V gene sequence: CDR1 KGHSH, CDR2 LQKENI. The CDR3 DNA sequence: TGTGCCAGCTCGTCAGAGGGGGCGCACACCGGGGAGCTGTTTTTT. It codes for CASSSEGAHTGELFF.

Note on this clone: The same CDR3 arises from other DNA sequences in this sample as well. The rearrangement uses TRBV28 and TRBJ2-7; D remains unclear. Germline CDR1 MDHEN, CDR2 SYDVKM. The CDR3 extends over 11 amino acids. The V end lost 9 bases, the J end lost 1 base, and 7 bases lay between the germline ends. The CDR3: CASSISYEQYF. CDR3 DNA sequence: TGTGCCAGTAGCATTTCCTACGAGCAGTACTTC.

The chain uses TRBV19 and TRBJ1-1; weak D call: TRBD1 (6 bases). V lost 4 bases and J lost 8, with 8 bases in between. The CDR3 extends over 11 amino acids. CDR1 LNHDA and CDR2 SQIVND come from the germline V gene (reference sequence). CDR3 DNA sequence: TGTGCCAGTAGTAGAGACAGGGAAGCTTTCTTT. Residues: CASSRDREAFF.

V gene TRBV5-1 combines with J gene TRBJ2-1; TRBD2 matches 8 bases. CDR3 length: 13 residues. J gave up 6 bases and V 7 bases, and 6 bases lay outside the gene matches. Germline values: CDR1 SGHRS, CDR2 YFSETQ. The CDR3 DNA is TGCGCCAGCCACCACGGGAGGGCCAATGAGCAGTTCTTC. Its protein product is CASHHGRANEQFF.

V and J are TRBV18 and TRBJ2-1, with 9 bases identical to TRBD2. The trim removed 4 bases at V and 9 bases at J, leaving 7 bases unmatched. The CDR3 extends over 14 amino acids. In germline, CDR1 is KGHSH, CDR2 LQKENI. The CDR3 here is CASSRLAGEGEQFF. As DNA, the CDR3 is TGTGCCAGCTCACGCTTAGCGGGAGAGGGTGAGCAGTTCTTC.

The chain recombines TRBV9 with TRBJ1-1; D gene uncertain. The V and J ends lost 3 bases and 0 bases respectively, with 12 bases between them. The CDR3 length is 15 residues. CDR1 and CDR2 (germline): SGDLS, YYNGEE. The DNA of the CDR3 is TGTGCCAGCAGCGGAGGGAGAGAGATGAACACTGAAGCTTTCTTT. Its translation is CASSGGREMNTEAFF.

This chain uses TRBV5-6 with TRBJ1-6; 8 nucleotides align to TRBD1. From germline, CDR1 is SGHDT and CDR2 YYEEEE. The trim removed 2 bases at V and 5 bases at J, leaving 9 bases unmatched. The CDR3 is 17 residues long. The CDR3 bases are TGTGCCAGCAGCTTCTGGACAGGGTTGGTCCATAATTCACCCCTCCACTTT. Encoded protein: CASSFWTGLVHNSPLHF.